Listed below are T cell receptor beta chains from one sample, sequenced in a study of blood T cells in healthy people across ages. TCRdb re-derived calls from the 5' RACE reads in MiXCR, one entry per CDR3 protein. The table includes over 950,000 distinct CDR3 sequences, more than 30% detected once. Sequenced material: blood. Receptors originate from a man between 18 and 29 years old in good health. The CDR3 runs from the conserved cysteine through the conserved F or W. D genes are given only for firm matches. Some rows have no size entry. The others give once, few or many, or a class for an expanded clone.

D	V	size	J	DNA	CDR3
TRBD1	TRBV7-8	.	TRBJ2-1	TGTGCCAGCAGCCGGGACGGGACAGGGCGCAATGAGCAGTTCTTC	CASSRDGTGRNEQFF
TRBD1	TRBV20-1	few	TRBJ1-1	TGCAGTGCTGGACACAGGGGGTCCGGAGGTCCTGAAGCTTTCTTT	CSAGHRGSGGPEAFF
.	TRBV10-3	.	TRBJ1-2	TGTGCCATCAGTGAGTTGGTCCCGGACCGAAGAGCCCACTATGGCTACACCTTC	CAISELVPDRRAHYGYTF
.	TRBV7-2	once	TRBJ2-7	TGTGCCAGCAGCCTGTCCGGGGCGCACTCCTACGAGCAGTACTTC	CASSLSGAHSYEQYF
.	TRBV29-1	.	TRBJ1-5	TGCAGCGTCTCCCACAGGGGCAATCAGCCCCAGCATTTT	CSVSHRGNQPQHF
.	TRBV5-1	.	TRBJ2-5	TGCGCCAGCAGAAAAGGGGGGGGAGAGACCCAGTACTTC	CASRKGGGETQYF
.	TRBV4-2	few	TRBJ1-1	TGTGCCAGCAGCCAGGGGGGGGAAAACACTGAAGCTTTCTTT	CASSQGGENTEAFF
.	TRBV11-3	.	TRBJ2-2	TGTGCCAGCAGCTTAAATGGGGTCGGGACCGGGGAGCTGTTTTTT	CASSLNGVGTGELFF
.	TRBV4-1	.	TRBJ2-5	TGCGCCAGCAGCTGGACGGCGAACCAAGAGACCCAGTACTTC	CASSWTANQETQYF
.	TRBV7-2	.	TRBJ2-7	TGTGCCAGCAGCCTGCGGGACACGGGAATTTACGAGCAGTACTTC	CASSLRDTGIYEQYF
.	TRBV4-2	.	TRBJ1-4	TGTGCCAGCAGCCAAGAGGAGACTGGAGTTAATGAAAAACTGTTTTTT	CASSQEETGVNEKLFF
TRBD1	TRBV9	.	TRBJ1-2	TGTGCCAGCAGCGTAGAGGGACAGGTCTCGAGCTACACCTTC	CASSVEGQVSSYTF
TRBD2	TRBV4-2	few	TRBJ2-5	TGTGCCAGCAGCCAACTAGCGGGGGGCGAAGAGACCCAGTACTTC	CASSQLAGGEETQYF
.	TRBV6-2/TRBV6-3	.	TRBJ1-1	TGTGCCAGCAGTTACTCGGGGGGGCCAGCTGCTTTCTTT	CASSYSGGPAAFF
TRBD1	TRBV2	.	TRBJ1-5	TGTGCCAGCAGTGGGGTCAGGGGGAGTAATCAGCCCCAGCATTTT	CASSGVRGSNQPQHF
.	TRBV12-3/TRBV12-4	.	TRBJ1-5	TGTGCCAGCAGTTCCCCGGGGCCAGGGCGAGGTCAGCCCCAGCATTTT	CASSSPGPGRGQPQHF
.	TRBV14	once	TRBJ2-5	TGTGCCAGCAGCCGACAGGTGGAAGAGACCCAGTACTTC	CASSRQVEETQYF
.	TRBV7-8	.	TRBJ1-2	TGTGCCAGCAGCTTAGATGGAGGCGACTATGGCTACACCTTC	CASSLDGGDYGYTF
TRBD1	TRBV6-5	.	TRBJ2-7	TGTGCCAGCAGCCCCTTTCCGCAGGGGGCACCCTACGAGCAGTACTTC	CASSPFPQGAPYEQYF
.	TRBV27	once	TRBJ1-5	TGTGCCAGCAGTTCGGGGGGCCATGGACAGCCCCAGCATTTT	CASSSGGHGQPQHF
.	TRBV29-1	few	TRBJ1-4	TGCAGCGTTAAACTTCTGCGGGGCTCCGAAAAACTGTTTTTT	CSVKLLRGSEKLFF
.	TRBV7-9	few	TRBJ1-6	TGTGCCAGCAGCTCTCCAATCCCGGACTATAATTCACCCCTCCACTTT	CASSSPIPDYNSPLHF
.	TRBV7-2	once	TRBJ2-5	TGTGCCAGCAGCACCCGGGCCCACGAGACCCAGTACTTC	CASSTRAHETQYF
.	TRBV5-1	few	TRBJ1-2	TGCGCCAGCAGTTTGGTTGCCTCCGGGGGCTATGGCTACACCTTC	CASSLVASGGYGYTF
.	TRBV20-1	few	TRBJ2-1	TGCAGTGCTAGAGACGATAGACTCTCCTACAATGAGCAGTTCTTC	CSARDDRLSYNEQFF
.	TRBV7-3	few	TRBJ2-1	TGTGCCAGCAGCCCCTATATCGGGGGAAGAAGTAATGAGCAGTTCTTC	CASSPYIGGRSNEQFF
.	TRBV2	few	TRBJ1-4	TGTGCCAGCAATTTTTTACAGGGACCTAATGAAAAACTGTTTTTT	CASNFLQGPNEKLFF
TRBD2	TRBV4-3	once	TRBJ2-3	TGCGCCAGCAGCCAAGAGTTGCTTGGGCTAGCGGGAAGTCATACGCAGTATTTT	CASSQELLGLAGSHTQYF
.	TRBV5-8	few	TRBJ1-4	TGTGCCAGCAGCTTGGAGGTAGTATTGGGTGAAAAACTGTTTTTT	CASSLEVVLGEKLFF
.	TRBV20-1	.	TRBJ2-3	TGCAGTGCTAGCCGGTACACAGATACGCAGTATTTT	CSASRYTDTQYF
.	TRBV6-6	.	TRBJ1-5	TGTGCCACCACACAGGTTATCAATCAGCCCCAGCATTTT	CATTQVINQPQHF
.	TRBV12-3/TRBV12-4	.	TRBJ2-3	TGTGCCAGCAGTCGTGAGGGAGCGAGAGATACGCAGTATTTT	CASSREGARDTQYF
.	TRBV5-1	once	TRBJ2-4	TGCGCCAGCAGCTTGGAAGGGAGACAGAATCTGGACGGGCAGTACTTC	CASSLEGRQNLDGQYF
TRBD2	TRBV12-3/TRBV12-4	many	TRBJ2-3	TGTGCCAGCAGTATGACGGGGGGGCAAACAGATACGCAGTATTTT	CASSMTGGQTDTQYF
.	TRBV3-1	few	TRBJ1-1	TGTGCCAGCAGCTTAGGAGGTGGGTACCCTGAAGCTTTCTTT	CASSLGGGYPEAFF